This TCR beta chain was captured in a study of CD8 T cells in ankylosing spondylitis. This clonotype was recorded a few times. Antigen specificity is unknown. Study-level results: A TCR beta motif of fewer than ten highly homologous variants seemed to mark ankylosing spondylitis blood. Clones linked with disease were CD8+ and fairly uncommon in the peripheral blood. Existing reports had already noted some motif variants in reactive arthritis synovial fluid and blood. Disease-linked clones reportedly showed significant enrichment in matched ankylosing spondylitis synovial fluid.

Library preparation for TCR beta used quantitative 5'-RACE with molecular barcodes. TCRdb re-called the 5' RACE reads through MiXCR, storing one row per CDR3 protein. This sample yields approximately 300,000 distinct CDR3 sequences, of which under 8.5% are seen a single time; about 15% belongs to the top ten. Sample: blood, either unsorted or a sorted T cell fraction (not recorded which). The source of this sequence is a male donor with ankylosing spondylitis.

The CDR3 DNA is TGTGCCAGCAGCTTAAGCGTGCCAGGGACCGATGAGCAGTTCTTC. Translation: CASSLSVPGTDEQFF. This rearrangement joins TRBV7-8 to TRBJ2-1, with D perhaps given as TRBD1 or TRBD2 (5 bases each). The CDR3 contains 15 residues. V gave up 2 bases and J gave up 8 bases, with 16 bases separating them. The germline V gene encodes CDR1 SGHVS and CDR2 FQNEAQ. Drawing the rest from reference TRBV7-8 and TRBJ2-1, the complete variable domain is GAGVSQSPRYKVAKRGQDVALRCDPISGHVSLFWYQQALGQGPEFLTYFQNEAQLDKSGLPSDRFFAERPEGSVSTLKIQRTQQEDSAVYLCASSLSVPGTDEQFFGPGTRLTVL.